The entry below describes one T cell receptor beta chain. The antigen it recognizes is unknown. Base quality data are lacking; no much larger clone is found one base away. In the germline V gene, CDR1 corresponds to MDHEN and CDR2 to SYDVKM. At the junction V is shortened by 6 bases and J by 5 bases; bases outside the gene matches: 1. There are 13 amino acids in the CDR3, from cysteine to phenylalanine inclusive. Only the CDR3 region is kept as DNA, spanning 39 bases read in frame from base 1. The record originates from a study of Tregs in tolerant kidney transplant recipients (dated by TCRdb to about 2019). As for the study more broadly: The transplants used related donors with nonmyeloablative bone marrow transplantation, and mixed chimerism in the human trials was transient. The study used TCRbeta sequencing to identify donor-specific regulatory T cells before combined kidney and bone marrow transplantation, then tracked those cells after transplant.

This specimen's time point label, interpreted: blood sample drawn before combined kidney and bone marrow transplant. Unstimulated Tregs (CD4+CD25+CD127-), CD4+ non-Tregs (CD4+CD25-), CD4 and CD8 cells were FACS-sorted from thawed PBMCs. The patients were 4 recipients of combined kidney and bone marrow transplants from the ITN036ST trial, and samples were available only for these trial subjects. Healthy control blood was processed by Ficoll density gradient to PBMCs and cryopreserved; patient PBMCs were collected before and after transplant. General study outcomes and caveats: For some patients the PCR primers changed over time, which made it impossible to compare the samples from those patients at the nucleotide level. Although technical replication error seemed to be minimal, the question of biological reproducibility was not addressed directly. Expanding Tregs with activated donor B cells appeared to identify the most biologically relevant and donor-specific TCRbeta repertoire. Donor-specific Treg expansion exceeded global Treg expansion in tolerant patients, suggesting antigen-driven rather than nonspecific expansion. The study was limited by small patient numbers, and the findings need validation in larger populations and under other immunosuppression protocols.

For TCRbeta CDR3 sequencing, genomic DNA from the sorted cells was extracted using the QIAGEN DNeasy Blood and Tissue Kit. Through immunoSEQ, high-throughput TCRbeta CDR3 sequencing was done commercially, including PCR amplification with internal controls and bias correction. The original methods were these. A unique productive TCRbeta sequence was defined by the CDR3 nucleotide sequence when primers matched, and otherwise by the CDR3 amino acid sequence together with the Vbeta and Jbeta genes. To correct sorting error, sequences shared between sorted populations at a frequency ratio of 2:1 or less were removed; the rest were assigned to the higher population. A sequence was defined as donor-reactive if the sequence was expanded at least 5-fold in CFSE-low cells compared with unstimulated cells and had a frequency of at least 0.01% in CFSE-low cells. Repertoire divergence was quantified by Jensen-Shannon divergence calculated from the top 100 TCRbeta sequences ranked by frequency. For samples with multiple sequencing runs, sorting error was corrected separately for each run before the runs were pooled. TCRdb retrieved this table from immuneACCESS and kept in-frame rearrangements only. Not all clones are present; in checked studies, unresolved V genes account for under half, and no reason is known for the remainder. The V and J calls and the clone size are those of that table, but D and trimming were determined from the DNA. The sample table holds fewer than 80,000 clones, of which roughly 89% were seen once. Of the sample, approximately 0.36% falls within the top ten clones.

Material: CD4+ T cells from blood, obtained before the transplant. The TCR was taken from a human donor who received a combined kidney and bone marrow transplant. The rearrangement joined TRBV28 to TRBJ2-2, with 9 bases aligning to TRBD2. The CDR3 here reads CASSGLATGELFF. The bases read TGTGCCAGCAGCGGACTAGCGACCGGGGAGCTGTTTTTT.